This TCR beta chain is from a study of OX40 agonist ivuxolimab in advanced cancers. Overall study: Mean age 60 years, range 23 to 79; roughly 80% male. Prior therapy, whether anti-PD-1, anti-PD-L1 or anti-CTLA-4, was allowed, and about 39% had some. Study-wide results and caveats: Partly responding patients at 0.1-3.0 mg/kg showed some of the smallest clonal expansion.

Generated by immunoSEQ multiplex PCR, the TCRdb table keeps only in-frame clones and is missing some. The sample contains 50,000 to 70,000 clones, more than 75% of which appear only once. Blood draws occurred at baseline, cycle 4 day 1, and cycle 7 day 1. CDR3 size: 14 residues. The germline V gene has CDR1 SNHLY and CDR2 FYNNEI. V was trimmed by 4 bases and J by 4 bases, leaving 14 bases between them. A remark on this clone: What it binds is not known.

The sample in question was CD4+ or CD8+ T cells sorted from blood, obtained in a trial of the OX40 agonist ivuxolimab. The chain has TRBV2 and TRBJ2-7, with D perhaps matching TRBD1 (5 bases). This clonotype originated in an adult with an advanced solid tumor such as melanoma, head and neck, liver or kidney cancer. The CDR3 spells CASSGQGIFYEQYF. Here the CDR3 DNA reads TGTGCCAGCAGTGGTCAGGGAATCTTTTACGAGCAGTACTTC. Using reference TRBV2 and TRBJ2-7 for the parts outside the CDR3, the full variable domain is EPEVTQTPSHQVTQMGQEVILRCVPISNHLYFYWYRQILGQKVEFLVSFYNNEISEKSEIFDDQFSVERPDGSNFTLKIRSTKLEDSAMYFCASSGQGIFYEQYFGPGTRLTVT.